The rows below give T cell receptor beta chains drawn from one sample of a study of shared clonotypes between healthy human individuals. TCRdb's copy holds only in-frame clones and misses some; the assay was immunoSEQ multiplex PCR. In the table there are more than 550,000 clones, about 90% of which are singletons. The sequenced sample consisted of naive CD8+ T cells sorted from blood. These receptors were collected from a man aged 25-45 years in good health. The CDR3 runs from the conserved cysteine through the conserved F or W. D genes are given only for firm matches. Clone size is shown for a subset of rows, as once, few, many or a class of expanded clone.

J: TRBJ2-7; V: TRBV4-3; D: .; size: .; CDR3: CASSQDMGYEQYF; DNA: TGCGCCAGCAGCCAAGATATGGGTTACGAGCAGTACTTC
J: TRBJ1-1; V: TRBV15; D: .; size: .; CDR3: CATSREGSGTEAFF; DNA: TGTGCCACCAGCAGAGAAGGGAGTGGGACTGAAGCTTTCTTT
J: TRBJ2-7; V: TRBV4-1; D: .; size: .; CDR3: CASSPPNRGLYEQYF; DNA: TGCGCCAGCAGCCCCCCGAACCGGGGCTTGTACGAGCAGTACTTC
J: TRBJ2-3; V: TRBV29-1; D: .; size: .; CDR3: CSVFLGEVDTDTQYF; DNA: TGCAGCGTTTTCCTTGGGGAAGTGGACACAGATACGCAGTATTTT
J: TRBJ2-1; V: TRBV7-9; D: TRBD2; size: .; CDR3: CASSFSLAGHEQFF; DNA: TGTGCCAGCAGCTTTTCCCTAGCGGGGCATGAGCAGTTCTTC
J: TRBJ2-1; V: TRBV1; D: .; size: .; CDR3: CTSSQPGLADNEQFF; DNA: TGCACCAGCAGCCAACCGGGACTAGCGGACAATGAGCAGTTCTTC
J: TRBJ2-7; V: TRBV14; D: .; size: .; CDR3: CASSQVMTRRSYEQYF; DNA: TGTGCCAGCAGCCAAGTGATGACTAGGAGGAGCTACGAGCAGTACTTC
J: TRBJ2-7; V: TRBV2; D: .; size: .; CDR3: CATRPSIYEQYF; DNA: TGTGCCACCCGACCTAGTATTTACGAGCAGTACTTC
J: TRBJ2-7; V: TRBV6-5; D: TRBD2; size: once; CDR3: CASSYGRGDYPYEQYF; DNA: TGTGCCAGCAGTTACGGGCGAGGGGACTACCCCTACGAGCAGTACTTC
J: TRBJ2-1; V: TRBV28; D: .; size: .; CDR3: CATTSGTSGEQFF; DNA: TGTGCCACAACCTCCGGGACTTCAGGTGAGCAGTTCTTC
J: TRBJ2-3; V: TRBV13; D: .; size: .; CDR3: CASSSLGAGERRSTDTQYF; DNA: TGTGCCAGCAGCTCCCTGGGGGCGGGAGAACGCCGAAGCACAGATACGCAGTATTTT
J: TRBJ2-7; V: TRBV4-3; D: .; size: .; CDR3: CASSQDTGPYEQYF; DNA: TGCGCCAGCAGCCAAGATACGGGTCCCTACGAGCAGTACTTC
J: TRBJ2-3; V: TRBV11-2; D: .; size: .; CDR3: CASSDVRGIDTQYF; DNA: TGTGCCAGCAGCGACGTCAGGGGAATAGATACGCAGTATTTT
J: TRBJ2-3; V: TRBV29-1; D: .; size: .; CDR3: CSVEGQSQGTSPDTQYF; DNA: TGCAGCGTTGAAGGTCAGTCGCAGGGGACGTCCCCAGATACGCAGTATTTT
J: TRBJ2-7; V: TRBV9; D: TRBD1; size: .; CDR3: CASSARTGVYEQYF; DNA: TGTGCCAGCAGCGCGAGGACAGGGGTCTACGAGCAGTACTTC
J: TRBJ2-2; V: TRBV9; D: .; size: .; CDR3: CASRNQGGLFF; DNA: TGTGCCAGCAGAAACCAAGGAGGGCTGTTTTTT
J: TRBJ2-2; V: TRBV25-1; D: TRBD1; size: .; CDR3: CASRLFRDRGRGELFF; DNA: TGTGCCAGCAGACTCTTCCGGGACAGGGGCCGCGGGGAGCTGTTTTTT
J: TRBJ2-1; V: TRBV27; D: .; size: .; CDR3: CASSFGNYNEQFF; DNA: TGTGCCAGCAGTTTTGGCAACTACAATGAGCAGTTCTTC
J: TRBJ2-1; V: TRBV19; D: TRBD2; size: .; CDR3: CASKGSDSPSGSEQFF; DNA: TGTGCCAGTAAAGGATCGGACAGCCCTAGCGGGAGTGAGCAGTTCTTC
J: TRBJ2-7; V: TRBV7-9; D: .; size: .; CDR3: CASSLAPTFSYEQYF; DNA: TGTGCCAGCAGCTTAGCGCCCACATTCTCCTACGAGCAGTACTTC
J: TRBJ1-4; V: TRBV5-1; D: TRBD1; size: .; CDR3: CASSPKGQGATNEKLFF; DNA: TGCGCCAGCAGCCCTAAAGGACAGGGGGCAACTAATGAAAAACTGTTTTTT
J: TRBJ1-2; V: TRBV29-1; D: TRBD1; size: .; CDR3: CSVPGGTGVGHTF; DNA: TGCAGCGTTCCCGGGGGGACAGGGGTGGGACACACCTTC
J: TRBJ2-3; V: TRBV7-9; D: .; size: .; CDR3: CASSPPGHEGADTQYF; DNA: TGTGCCAGCAGCCCACCGGGACACGAGGGCGCAGATACGCAGTATTTT
J: TRBJ2-7; V: TRBV4-1; D: TRBD2; size: once; CDR3: CASSQTSGSSYEQYF; DNA: TGCGCCAGCAGCCAGACTAGCGGCAGCTCCTACGAGCAGTACTTC